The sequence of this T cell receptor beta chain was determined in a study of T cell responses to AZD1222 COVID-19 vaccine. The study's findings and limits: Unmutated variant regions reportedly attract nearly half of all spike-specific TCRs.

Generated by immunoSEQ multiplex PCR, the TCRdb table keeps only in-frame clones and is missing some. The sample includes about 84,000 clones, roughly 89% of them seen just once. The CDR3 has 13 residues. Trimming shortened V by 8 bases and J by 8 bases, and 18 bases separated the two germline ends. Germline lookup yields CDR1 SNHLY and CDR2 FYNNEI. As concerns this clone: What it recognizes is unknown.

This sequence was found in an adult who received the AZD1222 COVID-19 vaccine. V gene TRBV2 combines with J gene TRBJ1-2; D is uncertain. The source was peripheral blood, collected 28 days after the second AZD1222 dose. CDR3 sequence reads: CASRLRQFGGYTF. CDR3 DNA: TGTGCCAGCCGTTTGCGCCAGTTCGGGGGCTACACCTTC.